This T cell receptor (beta chain) was obtained from a study of T cells in Graves' hyperthyroidism and ophthalmopathy. This CDR3 spans 16 amino acids. Germline V gene sequence: CDR1 SGDLS, CDR2 YYNGEE. The germline V and J ends were trimmed by 0 bases and 8 bases, with 18 bases remaining between them. To note about this clonotype: No antigen is known for it.

RNA transcripts yielded amplified TCR beta CDR3 regions. The TCR CDR3 first-round RT-PCR relied on the HTBI primer set. TCRdb reprocessed the multiplex PCR reads via MiXCR and lists one record per CDR3 protein. Of about 840,000 distinct CDR3 sequences detected, around 39% appear once; the ten largest clones hold about 8.9%. Points from the study as a whole: Appearing also in blood were most of the thyroid clonotypes expanded above 0.001.

This rearrangement joins TRBV9 to TRBJ1-3; no firm D call. The sequencing sample was made of blood. This TCR was sampled from a man aged 18 to 35 with Graves' hyperthyroidism. This chain's CDR3 is CASSVEGRNYGYTIYF. In nucleotides, the CDR3 is TGTGCCAGCAGCGTAGAAGGGAGAAACTATGGCTACACCATATATTTT.